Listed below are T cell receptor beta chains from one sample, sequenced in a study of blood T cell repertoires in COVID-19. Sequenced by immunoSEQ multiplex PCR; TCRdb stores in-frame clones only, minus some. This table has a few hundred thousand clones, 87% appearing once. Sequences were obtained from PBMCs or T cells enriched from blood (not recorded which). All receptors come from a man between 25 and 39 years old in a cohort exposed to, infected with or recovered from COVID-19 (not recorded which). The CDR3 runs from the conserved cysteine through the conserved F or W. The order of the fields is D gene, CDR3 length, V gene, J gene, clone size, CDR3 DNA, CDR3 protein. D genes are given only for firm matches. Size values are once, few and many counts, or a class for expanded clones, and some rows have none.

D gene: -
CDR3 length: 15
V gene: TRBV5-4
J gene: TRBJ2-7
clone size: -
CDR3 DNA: TGTGCCAGCAGCTTGGCGGCAGGTACGACCTACGAGCAGTACTTC
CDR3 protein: CASSLAAGTTYEQYF

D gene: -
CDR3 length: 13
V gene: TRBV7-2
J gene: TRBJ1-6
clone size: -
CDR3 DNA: TGTGCCAGCAGCTTTGGGCGTGGATCACCCCTCCACTTT
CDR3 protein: CASSFGRGSPLHF

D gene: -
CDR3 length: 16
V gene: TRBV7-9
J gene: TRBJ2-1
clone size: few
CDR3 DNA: TGTGCCAGCAGCCCGAACTTGGGCAGGGTGAACAATGAGCAGTTCTTC
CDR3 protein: CASSPNLGRVNNEQFF

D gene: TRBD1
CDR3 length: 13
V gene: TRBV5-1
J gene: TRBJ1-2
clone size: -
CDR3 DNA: TGCGCCAGCAGAAAGGGGACAGGGGATGGCTACACCTTC
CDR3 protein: CASRKGTGDGYTF

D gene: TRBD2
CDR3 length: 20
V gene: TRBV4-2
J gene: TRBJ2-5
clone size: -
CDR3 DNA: TGTGCCAGCAGCCAAGGGACATCGGGACTAGCGGGAGGGTACCAAGAGACCCAGTACTTC
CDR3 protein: CASSQGTSGLAGGYQETQYF

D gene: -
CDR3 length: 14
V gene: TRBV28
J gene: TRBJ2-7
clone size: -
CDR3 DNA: TGTGCCAGCAGTATCAACAGGATGGATAACGAGCAGTACTTC
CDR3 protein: CASSINRMDNEQYF

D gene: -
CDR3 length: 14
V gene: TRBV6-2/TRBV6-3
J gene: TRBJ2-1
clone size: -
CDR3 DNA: TGTGCCAGCAGTCCCCAAATCGAGTACAATGAGCAGTTCTTC
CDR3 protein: CASSPQIEYNEQFF

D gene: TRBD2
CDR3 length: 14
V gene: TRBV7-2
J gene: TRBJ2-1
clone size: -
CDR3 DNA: TGTGCCAGCAGCTCCAGCGGGAGGGCGGCTGAGCAGTTCTTC
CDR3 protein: CASSSSGRAAEQFF

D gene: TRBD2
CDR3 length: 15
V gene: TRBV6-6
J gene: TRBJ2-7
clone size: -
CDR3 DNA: TGTGCCAGCAGTTACTCCGGGACTAGCGCCTACGAGCAGTACTTC
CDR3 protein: CASSYSGTSAYEQYF

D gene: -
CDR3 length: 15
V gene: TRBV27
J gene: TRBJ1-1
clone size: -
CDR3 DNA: TGTGCCAGCAGTCCCAGGGTTTTGACGAACACTGAAGCTTTCTTT
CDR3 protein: CASSPRVLTNTEAFF

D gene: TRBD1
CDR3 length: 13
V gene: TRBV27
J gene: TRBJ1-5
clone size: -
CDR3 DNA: TGTGCCAGCAGTTTGACAGGGGGTCAGCCCCAGCATTTT
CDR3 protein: CASSLTGGQPQHF

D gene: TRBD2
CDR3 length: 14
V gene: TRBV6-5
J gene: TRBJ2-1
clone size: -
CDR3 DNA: TGTGCCAGCAGAAGCGGGAGGGCCTTAGGTGAGCAGTTCTTC
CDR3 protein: CASRSGRALGEQFF

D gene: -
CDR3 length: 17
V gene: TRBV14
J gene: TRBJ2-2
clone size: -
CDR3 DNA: TGTGCCAGCAGCCAACGACGTGGCAGGGTGGACACCGGGGAGCTGTTTTTT
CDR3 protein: CASSQRRGRVDTGELFF

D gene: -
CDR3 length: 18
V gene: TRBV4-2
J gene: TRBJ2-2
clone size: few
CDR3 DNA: TGTGCCAGCAGCCAAGATATTCCCGGGAGTGTCGGGACCGGGGAGCTGTTTTTT
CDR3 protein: CASSQDIPGSVGTGELFF

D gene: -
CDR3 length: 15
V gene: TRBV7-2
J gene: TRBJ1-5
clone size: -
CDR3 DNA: TGTGCCAGCAGCGCCTCGACGGGAGGCAATCAGCCCCAGCATTTT
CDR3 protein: CASSASTGGNQPQHF

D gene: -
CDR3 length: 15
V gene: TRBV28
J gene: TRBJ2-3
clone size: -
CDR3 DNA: TGTGCCAGCAGTTTCCCGCAGGGAGGCCACTTCAGGGAGTATTTT
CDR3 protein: CASSFPQGGHFREYF

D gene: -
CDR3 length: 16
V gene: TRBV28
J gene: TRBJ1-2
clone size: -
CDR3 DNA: TGTGCCAGCTCGTACGCAGGGCGGAACACTAACTATGGCTACACCTTC
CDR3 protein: CASSYAGRNTNYGYTF

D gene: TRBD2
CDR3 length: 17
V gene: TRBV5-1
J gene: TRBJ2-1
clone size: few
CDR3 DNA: TGCGCCAGCAGCCATTACTCTAGCGGGAGAGGGAACAATGAGCAGTTCTTC
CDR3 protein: CASSHYSSGRGNNEQFF

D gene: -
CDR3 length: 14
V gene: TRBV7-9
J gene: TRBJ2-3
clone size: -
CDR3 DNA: TGTGCCAGCAGCTTTGAGGGTCTCACAGATACGCAGTATTTT
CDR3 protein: CASSFEGLTDTQYF

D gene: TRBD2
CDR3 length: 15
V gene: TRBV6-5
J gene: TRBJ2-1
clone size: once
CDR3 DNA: TGTGCCAGCAGTTACGAGCTAGCGGTATACAATGAGCAGTTCTTC
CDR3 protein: CASSYELAVYNEQFF

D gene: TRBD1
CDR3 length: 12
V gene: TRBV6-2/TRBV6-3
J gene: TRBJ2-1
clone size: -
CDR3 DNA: TGTGCCAGCAGTTACGGGGGACAGGGACAGTTCTTC
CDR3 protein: CASSYGGQGQFF

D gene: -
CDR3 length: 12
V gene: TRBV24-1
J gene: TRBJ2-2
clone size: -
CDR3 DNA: TGTGCCACCAGTGCCCGGGACGGGGAGCTGTTTTTT
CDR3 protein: CATSARDGELFF

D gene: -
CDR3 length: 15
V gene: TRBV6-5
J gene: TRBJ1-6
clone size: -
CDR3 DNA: TGTGCCAGCAGGGCCGGACAGTTCGCAGTTTCACCCCTCCACTTT
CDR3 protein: CASRAGQFAVSPLHF

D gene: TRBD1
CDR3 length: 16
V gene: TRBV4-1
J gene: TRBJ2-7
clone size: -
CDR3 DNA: TGCGCCAGCAGCCCAAGTGGGACAGGCCTTACCTACGAGCAGTACTTC
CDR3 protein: CASSPSGTGLTYEQYF

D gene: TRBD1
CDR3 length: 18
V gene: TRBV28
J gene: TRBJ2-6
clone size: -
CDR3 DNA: TGTGCCAGCAGCCGCCCGGGACAGGGTCCTTCTGGGGCCAACGTCCTGACTTTC
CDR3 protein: CASSRPGQGPSGANVLTF

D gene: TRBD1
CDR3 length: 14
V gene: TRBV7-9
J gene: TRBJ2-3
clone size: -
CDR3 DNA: TGTGCCAGCAGCCGGACAGGGGGCACAGATACGCAGTATTTT
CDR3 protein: CASSRTGGTDTQYF

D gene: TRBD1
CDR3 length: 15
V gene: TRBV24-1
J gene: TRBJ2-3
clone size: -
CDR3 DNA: TGTGCCACCAGTGACCACGGACAGGGCACAGATACGCAGTATTTT
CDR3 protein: CATSDHGQGTDTQYF

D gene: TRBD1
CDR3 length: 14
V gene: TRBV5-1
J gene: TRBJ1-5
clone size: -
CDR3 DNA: TGCGCCAGCAGACCGACAGGGGGCAATCAGCCCCAGCATTTT
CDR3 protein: CASRPTGGNQPQHF

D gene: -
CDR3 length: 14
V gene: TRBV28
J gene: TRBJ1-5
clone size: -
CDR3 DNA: TGTGCCAGCAGAGCAGCGGGGATCTGGCAGCCCCAGCATTTT
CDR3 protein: CASRAAGIWQPQHF

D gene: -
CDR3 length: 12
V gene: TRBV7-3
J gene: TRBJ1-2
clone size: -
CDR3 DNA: TGTGCCAGCAGCTCACAGGGCTATGGCTACACCTTC
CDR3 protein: CASSSQGYGYTF

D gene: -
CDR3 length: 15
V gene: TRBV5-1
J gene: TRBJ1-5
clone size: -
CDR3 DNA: TGCGCCAGCAGCTATGGCGGGGGCAGCAATCAGCCCCAGCATTTT
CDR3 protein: CASSYGGGSNQPQHF

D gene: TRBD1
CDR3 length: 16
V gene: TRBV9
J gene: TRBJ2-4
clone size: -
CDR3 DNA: TGTGCCAGCAGCGCCCGGGACAGGGGAGCCAAAAACATTCAGTACTTC
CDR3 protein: CASSARDRGAKNIQYF

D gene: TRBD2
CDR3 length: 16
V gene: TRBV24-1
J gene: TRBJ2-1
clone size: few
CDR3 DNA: TGTGCCACCAGTGACCTGAGCGGGAGAGGAGGCAATGAGCAGTTCTTC
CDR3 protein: CATSDLSGRGGNEQFF

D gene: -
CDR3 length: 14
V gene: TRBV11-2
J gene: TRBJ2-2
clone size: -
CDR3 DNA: TGTGCCAGCAGCCGATCATTTGCGTCCGGGGAGCTGTTTTTT
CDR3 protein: CASSRSFASGELFF

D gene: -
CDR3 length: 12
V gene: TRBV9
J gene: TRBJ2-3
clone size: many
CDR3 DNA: TGTGCCAGCAGCGTAAGCGCAGATACGCAGTATTTT
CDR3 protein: CASSVSADTQYF

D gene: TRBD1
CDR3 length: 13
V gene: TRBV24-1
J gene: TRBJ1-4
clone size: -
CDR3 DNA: TGTGCCACCAGTGAGAGGGGGCGTGAAAAACTGTTTTTT
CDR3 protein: CATSERGREKLFF

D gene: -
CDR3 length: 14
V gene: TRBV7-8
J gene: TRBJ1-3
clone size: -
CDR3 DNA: TGTGCCAGCAGCCGAGGCACCCCACGGAACACCATATATTTT
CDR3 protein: CASSRGTPRNTIYF

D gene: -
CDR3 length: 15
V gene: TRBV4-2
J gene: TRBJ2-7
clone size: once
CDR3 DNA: TGTGCCAGCAGCCAAGCATGGGACTTATCCTACGAGCAGTACTTC
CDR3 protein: CASSQAWDLSYEQYF

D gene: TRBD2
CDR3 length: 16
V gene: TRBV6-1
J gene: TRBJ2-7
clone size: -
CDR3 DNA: TGTGCCAGCAGTGTTAGACTAGCGGGAGCGGTCTACGAGCAGTACTTC
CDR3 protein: CASSVRLAGAVYEQYF

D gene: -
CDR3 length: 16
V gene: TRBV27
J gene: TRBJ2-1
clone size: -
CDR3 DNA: TGTGCCAGCAGTACGAAGACTTTTAGCTCCTACAATGAGCAGTTCTTC
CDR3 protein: CASSTKTFSSYNEQFF

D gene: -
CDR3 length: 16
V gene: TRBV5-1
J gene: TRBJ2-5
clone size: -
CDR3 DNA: TGCGCCAGCAGCTTGTTTGTCGGGTCGCAGCGAGAGACCCAGTACTTC
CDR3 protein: CASSLFVGSQRETQYF

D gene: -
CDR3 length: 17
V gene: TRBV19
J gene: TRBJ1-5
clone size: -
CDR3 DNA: TGTGCCAGTAGTATAGGTTTTTGGACAGTTTACAATCAGCCCCAGCATTTT
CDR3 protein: CASSIGFWTVYNQPQHF

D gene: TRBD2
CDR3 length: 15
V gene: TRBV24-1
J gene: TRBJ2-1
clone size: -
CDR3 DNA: TGTGCCACCAGTGAACCGGGAGGTCGGGACAATGAGCAGTTCTTC
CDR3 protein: CATSEPGGRDNEQFF

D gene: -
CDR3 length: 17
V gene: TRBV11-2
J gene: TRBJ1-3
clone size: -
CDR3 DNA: TGTGCCAGCAGCTTGACAGTGAATCGCGGCCGTGGAAACACCATATATTTT
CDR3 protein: CASSLTVNRGRGNTIYF

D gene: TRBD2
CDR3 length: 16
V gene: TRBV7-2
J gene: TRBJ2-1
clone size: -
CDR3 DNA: TGTGCCAGCAGCGCAAGGACTAGCGGGATCCCCAATGAGCAGTTCTTC
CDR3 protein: CASSARTSGIPNEQFF

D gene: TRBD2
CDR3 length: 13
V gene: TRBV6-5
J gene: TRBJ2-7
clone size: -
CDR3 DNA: TGTGCCATCCGACTAGCGGGCGCGTACGAGCAGTACTTC
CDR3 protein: CAIRLAGAYEQYF

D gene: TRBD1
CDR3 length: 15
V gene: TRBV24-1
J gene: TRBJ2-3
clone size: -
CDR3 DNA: TGTGCCACCAGTGTGGGGACAGTGAGCACAGATACGCAGTATTTT
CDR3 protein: CATSVGTVSTDTQYF

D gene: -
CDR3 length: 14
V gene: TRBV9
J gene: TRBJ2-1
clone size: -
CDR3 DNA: TGTGCCAGCGGAACAGGGAACTCCTACAATGAGCAGTTCTTC
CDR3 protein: CASGTGNSYNEQFF

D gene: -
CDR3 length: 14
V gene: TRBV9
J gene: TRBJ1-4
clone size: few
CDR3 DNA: TGTGCCAGCAGCCATGAGGAGTGGAATGAAAAACTGTTTTTT
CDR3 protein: CASSHEEWNEKLFF

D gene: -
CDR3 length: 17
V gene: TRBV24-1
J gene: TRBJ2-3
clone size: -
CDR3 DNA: TGTGCCACCAGTGATCCCACCCCGAGAGGAGGCACAGATACGCAGTATTTT
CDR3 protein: CATSDPTPRGGTDTQYF

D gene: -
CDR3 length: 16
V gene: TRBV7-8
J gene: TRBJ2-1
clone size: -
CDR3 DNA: TGTGCCAGCAGAAATCTGACGGGAGCTTCCTACAATGAGCAGTTCTTC
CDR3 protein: CASRNLTGASYNEQFF

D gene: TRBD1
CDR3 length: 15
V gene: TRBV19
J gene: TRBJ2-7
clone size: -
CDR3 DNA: TGTGCCAGTAGCAGATACCGGGACAGGGGCTACGAGCAGTACTTC
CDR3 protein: CASSRYRDRGYEQYF

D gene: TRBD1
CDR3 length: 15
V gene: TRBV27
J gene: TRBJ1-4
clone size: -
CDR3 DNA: TGTGCCAGCAGTTCGTTCGGGACAGGGATTGAAAAACTGTTTTTT
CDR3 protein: CASSSFGTGIEKLFF

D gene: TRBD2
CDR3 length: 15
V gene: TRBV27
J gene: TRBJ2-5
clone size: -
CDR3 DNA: TGTGCCAGCAGTTTACTGGCGGGAGGGCGGGAGACCCAGTACTTC
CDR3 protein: CASSLLAGGRETQYF

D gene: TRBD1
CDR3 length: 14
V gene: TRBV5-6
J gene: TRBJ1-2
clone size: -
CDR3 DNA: TGTGCCAGCAGCAAGGGACAGGGTGACTATGGCTACACCTTC
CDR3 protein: CASSKGQGDYGYTF

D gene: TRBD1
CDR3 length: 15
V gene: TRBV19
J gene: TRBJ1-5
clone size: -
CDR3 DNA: TGTGCCCGGACAAAGGACAGGGTATGCAATCAGCCCCAGCATTTT
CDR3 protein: CARTKDRVCNQPQHF